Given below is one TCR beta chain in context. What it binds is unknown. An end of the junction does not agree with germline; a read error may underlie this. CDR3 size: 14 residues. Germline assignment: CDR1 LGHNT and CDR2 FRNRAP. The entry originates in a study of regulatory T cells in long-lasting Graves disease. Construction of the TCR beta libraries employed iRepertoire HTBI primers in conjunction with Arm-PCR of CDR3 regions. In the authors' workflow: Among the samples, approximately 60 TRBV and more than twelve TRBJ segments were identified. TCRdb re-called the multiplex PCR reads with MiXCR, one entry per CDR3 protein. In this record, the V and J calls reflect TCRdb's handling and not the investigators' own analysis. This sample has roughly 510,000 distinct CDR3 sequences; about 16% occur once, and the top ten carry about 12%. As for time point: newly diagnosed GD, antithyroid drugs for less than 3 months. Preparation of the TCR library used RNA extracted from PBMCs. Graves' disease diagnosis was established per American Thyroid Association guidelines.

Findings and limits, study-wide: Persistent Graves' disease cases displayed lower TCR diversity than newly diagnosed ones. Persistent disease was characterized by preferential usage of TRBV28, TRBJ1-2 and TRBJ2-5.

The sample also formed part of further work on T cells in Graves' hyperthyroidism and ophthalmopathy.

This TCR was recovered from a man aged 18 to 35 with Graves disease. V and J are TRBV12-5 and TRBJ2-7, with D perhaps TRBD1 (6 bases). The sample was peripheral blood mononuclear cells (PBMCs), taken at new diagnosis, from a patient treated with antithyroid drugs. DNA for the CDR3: TGTACTAGTGTGGCCCCCCGGACAGACTACGAGCAGTACTTC. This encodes CTSVAPRTDYEQYF.